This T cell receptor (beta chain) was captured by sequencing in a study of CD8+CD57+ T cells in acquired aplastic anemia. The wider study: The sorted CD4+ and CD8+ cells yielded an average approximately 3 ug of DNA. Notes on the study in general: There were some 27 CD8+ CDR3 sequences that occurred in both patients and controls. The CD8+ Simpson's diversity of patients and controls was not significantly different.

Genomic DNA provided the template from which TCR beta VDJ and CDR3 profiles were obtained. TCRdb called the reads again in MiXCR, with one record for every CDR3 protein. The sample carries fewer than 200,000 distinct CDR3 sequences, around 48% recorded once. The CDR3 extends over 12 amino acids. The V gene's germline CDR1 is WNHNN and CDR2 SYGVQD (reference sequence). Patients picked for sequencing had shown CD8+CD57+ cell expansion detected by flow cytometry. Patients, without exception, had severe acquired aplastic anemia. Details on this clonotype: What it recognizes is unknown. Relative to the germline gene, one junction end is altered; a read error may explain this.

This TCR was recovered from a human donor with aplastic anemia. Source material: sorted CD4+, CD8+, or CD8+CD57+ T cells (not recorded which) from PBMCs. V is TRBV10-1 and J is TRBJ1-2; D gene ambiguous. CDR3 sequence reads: CAAAGEGYGHTF. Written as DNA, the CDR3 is TGCGCCGCGGCTGGGGAGGGATATGGCCACACCTTC.